This entry lists 20 T cell receptor beta chains sequenced from one sample in a study of PD-1 blockade in classical Hodgkin lymphoma. The time point: cycle 4 day 1 (C4D1), after 6 weeks of nivolumab. Relapse was seen in all patients after autologous stem cell transplantation, and brentuximab vedotin exposure was variable. Clones were sequenced by immunoSEQ multiplex PCR, and TCRdb holds only the in-frame ones, with some missing. Of about 64,000 clones listed, roughly nine tenths are singletons. The material was peripheral blood mononuclear cells (PBMCs), obtained before the fourth cycle of nivolumab. All receptors come from a human donor with classical Hodgkin lymphoma.

The rearrangement links TRBV4-2 to TRBJ2-3, with D perhaps matching TRBD2 (6 bases). Trimming took 0 bases from V and 2 from J, leaving 12 bases between them. The germline V gene has CDR1 LGHNA and CDR2 YNFKEQ. The CDR3 totals 16 residues. CDR3 sequence (DNA): TGTGCCAGCAGCCAAGATTCGGGGGTCTACACAGATACGCAGTATTTT. Residues: CASSQDSGVYTDTQYF.

This CDR3 reads CASKRGWDRSNYGYTF. CDR3 in DNA: TGTGCCAGTAAAAGGGGATGGGACAGGAGCAACTATGGCTACACCTTC. This chain links TRBV19 with TRBJ1-2, with TRBD1 matching over 8 bases. V shed 7 bases, J shed 2 bases, and the junction held 12 bases outside the gene matches. This CDR3 is built from 16 residues. CDR1 and CDR2 from the germline V gene are LNHDA and SQIVND (reference sequence).

This sequence joins TRBV4-2 and TRBJ1-1; no firm D call. The germline V and J ends were trimmed by 0 bases and 5 bases, with 7 bases remaining between them. Germline V gene lookup returns CDR1 LGHNA and CDR2 YNFKEQ. The CDR3 extends over 13 amino acids. CDR3 loop: CASSQDLSTEAFF. CDR3 bases: TGTGCCAGCAGCCAAGACCTTTCTACTGAAGCTTTCTTT.

The J gene is TRBJ1-2, the V gene TRBV30; D gene ambiguous. This CDR3 contains 11 residues. The ends were cut back, 4 bases at V and 2 bases at J, with 5 bases in the middle. Germline CDR1 GTSNPN, CDR2 SVGIG (reference sequence). DNA for the CDR3: TGTGCCTGGACGGCAAACTATGGCTACACCTTC. As protein: CAWTANYGYTF. The full variable domain, in which reference TRBV30 and TRBJ1-2 provide the parts outside the CDR3, is SQTIHQWPATLVQPVGSPLSLECTVEGTSNPNLYWYRQAAGRGLQLLFYSVGIGQISSEVPQNLSASRPQDRQFILSSKKLLLSDSGFYLCAWTANYGYTFGSGTRLTVV.

The chain couples TRBV5-1 to TRBJ2-3; 7 bases line up with TRBD1. CDR3 length: 14 amino acids. The germline CDR1 and CDR2 sequences are SGHRS and YFSETQ. V shed 3 bases, J shed 3 bases, and the junction held 4 bases outside the gene matches. The CDR3 bases are TGCGCCAGCAGCTCGTACAGGGGAACAGATACGCAGTATTTT. It is translated as CASSSYRGTDTQYF.

The table lists this clone with a count of one. The chain combines TRBV19 with TRBJ1-4; 9 nucleotides agree with TRBD1. V shed 2 bases, J shed 8 bases, and the junction held 6 bases outside the gene matches. CDR3 length equals 15 residues. Germline CDR1 and CDR2: LNHDA and SQIVND (reference sequence). CDR3 sequence: CASSIMGTGMEKLFF. The DNA for the CDR3 is TGTGCCAGTAGTATAATGGGGACAGGGATGGAAAAACTGTTTTTT.

This clone has a single count. V usage is TRBV7-9 and J usage is TRBJ2-7, with 9 bases lining up with TRBD1. Losses at the gene ends were 3 bases for V and 5 bases for J; bases not matched to a gene: 5. Germline V lookup: CDR1 SEHNR, CDR2 FQNEAQ (reference sequence). CDR3 length: 14 amino acids. The CDR3 loop is CASSFVGQGHEQYF. CDR3 in DNA: TGTGCCAGCAGCTTTGTCGGACAGGGGCACGAGCAGTACTTC.

The chain links TRBV6-5 to TRBJ2-1, with D hard to call. Trimming shortened V by 1 base and J by 8 bases, and 9 bases separated the two germline ends. The CDR3 spans 13 residues. Germline V gives CDR1 MNHEY, CDR2 SVGAGI. CDR3 DNA sequence: TGTGCCAGCAGTTACTGGAATGGCGATGAGCAGTTCTTC. Its protein product is CASSYWNGDEQFF.

The chain uses TRBV10-3 and TRBJ1-1, with 11 bases lining up with TRBD1. The V gene's germline CDR1 is ENHRY and CDR2 SYGVKD. Trimming took 3 bases from V and 11 from J; bases not matched to a gene: 5. This CDR3 contains 13 residues. CDR3 region: CAISEGTGGMAFF. The CDR3 DNA sequence: TGTGCCATCAGTGAAGGGACAGGGGGAATGGCTTTCTTT.

This rearrangement joins TRBV9 to TRBJ1-1; D call uncertain. The germline CDR1 and CDR2 sequences are SGDLS and YYNGEE. This CDR3 is built from 16 residues. The V end was cut by 0 bases, the J end by 1 base, with 13 bases between. The CDR3 region is CASSVDGEFGNTEAFF. DNA of the CDR3: TGTGCCAGCAGCGTAGATGGGGAATTCGGGAACACTGAAGCTTTCTTT.

This sequence joins TRBV19 and TRBJ2-7; a possible D gene is TRBD1 (5 bases). CDR3 length: 13 amino acids. V was pared by 6 bases and J by 6 bases, with 15 bases between. From germline, CDR1 is LNHDA and CDR2 SQIVND (reference sequence). In DNA, the CDR3 is TGTGCCAGTAGGGGTCAGGGCGTTGGCGAGCAGTACTTC. Residues: CASRGQGVGEQYF.

The CDR3, as DNA: TGTGCCAGCAGCTCCGCCCAAGGCACAGATACGCAGTATTTT. It specifies CASSSAQGTDTQYF. The J gene is TRBJ2-3, the V gene TRBV27; D gene uncertain. Trimming left V 6 bases short and J 1 base short, with 11 bases between. Per the germline V gene, CDR1 is MNHEY and CDR2 is SMNVEV (reference sequence). This CDR3 region has 14 residues.

The V call is TRBV5-1, the J call TRBJ2-5; D not resolved. The germline V gene has CDR1 SGHRS and CDR2 YFSETQ. The germline V and J ends were trimmed by 0 bases and 4 bases, with 4 bases remaining between them. This CDR3 region has 12 residues. The CDR3 is CASSLEAETQYF. Here the CDR3 DNA reads TGCGCCAGCAGCTTGGAGGCAGAGACCCAGTACTTC. The full variable domain, in which reference TRBV5-1 and TRBJ2-5 provide the parts outside the CDR3, is KAGVTQTPRYLIKTRGQQVTLSCSPISGHRSVSWYQQTPGQGLQFLFEYFSETQRNKGNFPGRFSGRQFSNSRSEMNVSTLELGDSALYLCASSLEAETQYFGPGTRLLVL.

The V gene is TRBV9, the J gene TRBJ2-1; D tentatively reads TRBD1 or TRBD2 (6 bases each). This CDR3 region has 14 residues. V was clipped by 0 bases and J by 6 bases, with 10 bases between them. Germline CDR1 is SGDLS and CDR2 is YYNGEE. CDR3 sequence reads: CASSVGGAGNEQFF. In DNA form, the CDR3 reads TGTGCCAGCAGCGTAGGGGGGGCCGGCAATGAGCAGTTCTTC.

The chain joins TRBV5-6 to TRBJ1-4; D unresolved. The CDR3 has 13 amino acids. V lost 4 bases, J lost 7 bases, and 11 bases lay in between. The germline V gene has CDR1 SGHDT and CDR2 YYEEEE. CDR3 amino acids: CASSNLGSEKLFF. DNA of the CDR3: TGTGCCAGCAGCAATTTGGGTAGTGAAAAACTGTTTTTT.

The chain carries TRBV6-5 and TRBJ1-2, with a tentative D call TRBD1 (6 bases). This CDR3 is built from 11 residues. V shed 7 bases and J shed 10 bases, with 13 bases lying between them. CDR1 and CDR2 from the germline V gene are MNHEY and SVGAGI. CDR3 coding DNA: TGTGCCAGCATAAGGACAGTTCACTACACCTTC. Translation: CASIRTVHYTF.

This clone was detected once. This chain links TRBV23-1 with TRBJ2-3, with a possible D match to TRBD2 (5 bases). TRBV23-1 is reported as an ORF; its role is uncertain. Trimming pared 0 bases from V and 2 bases from J, leaving 18 bases between. The CDR3 runs to 18 residues. In DNA form, the CDR3 reads TGCGCCAGCAGTCAATCGATCGGACTTCGACCTTACACAGATACGCAGTATTTT. Its translation is CASSQSIGLRPYTDTQYF.

The rearrangement links TRBV30 to TRBJ2-2, with no clear D. CDR3 size: 15 residues. Germline V lookup: CDR1 GTSNPN, CDR2 SVGIG (reference sequence). V lost 2 bases and J lost 0, with 10 bases in between. CDR3 region: CAWSRQITNTGELFF. CDR3 in DNA: TGTGCCTGGAGTAGACAAATCACGAACACCGGGGAGCTGTTTTTT.

The chain carries TRBV27 and TRBJ1-2, with TRBD1 as a possible D gene (5 bases). The CDR3 contains 14 residues. The germline V gene has CDR1 MNHEY and CDR2 SMNVEV (reference sequence). Trimming shortened V by 6 bases and J by 4 bases, and 15 bases separated the two germline ends. The CDR3 protein is CASRTAGTPYGYTF. CDR3 nucleotide sequence: TGTGCCAGCAGAACAGCCGGGACTCCCTATGGCTACACCTTC.

The CDR3 DNA reads as TGCAGCGTTCCAGTCACAGATACGCAGTATTTT. It codes for CSVPVTDTQYF. The V gene is TRBV29-1, the J gene TRBJ2-3; D unresolved. Trimming removed 5 bases at V and 2 bases at J, with 5 bases between. Germline CDR1 and CDR2: SQVTM and ANQGSEA. The CDR3 contains 11 residues.